This entry features one T cell receptor beta chain sequence. This clonotype was counted a single time. Its target antigen remains unknown. Without the conserved terminal phenylalanine or tryptophan, this CDR3 likely stems from a read error. This sample was included in a study of post-analysis software for immune sequencing data (dated by TCRdb to about 2015). Looking at the study overall: The recorded disease courses included relapsing-remitting, secondary progressive and progressive-relapsing multiple sclerosis, and some patients had no subtype annotation. The patient repertoires were set against under 13 previously published healthy control repertoires from donors whose ages ranged from roughly 6 to 26 years. A subset of samples was prepared in parallel using single-end sample barcoding, then pooled and co-amplified after Illumina adapter ligation. General findings and caveats noted by the study authors: Compared with controls, multiple sclerosis patients had significantly lower normalized Chao1 diversity, a finding suggesting substantial peripheral T-cell clonal expansion. Direct clustering with F measure showed strong co-clustering of samples prepared in the same batch, prompting a batch-effect correction. The multiple sclerosis patient group was slightly younger than the control group. Significantly higher frequencies in patients than in controls were found for about 5 TRBV segments, including TRBV5-6, TRBV5-1 and TRBV20-1.

Ends included, the CDR3 has 13 residues. Only the CDR3 DNA is retained, 39 bases long and in frame from the first base. For CDR1 and CDR2, the germline V gene lists MGHRA and YSYEKL. Relative to germline, V is 0 bases shorter and J is 10 bases shorter, with 13 bases between their ends. Library preparation used PCR. Sequenced using an Illumina HiSeq 2500. Unique molecular identifiers were incorporated into TCR beta cDNA libraries to reduce PCR and sequencing biases. About 500,000 cDNA molecules were obtained per 1 to 10 million input T cells, so each molecule approximated one T cell. The patient libraries were prepared and sequenced using the same protocol as the earlier healthy control dataset. Within a given batch, samples were prepared together, multiplexed and sequenced on the same HiSeq lane. For the original study's pipeline: Raw barcoded reads were processed with MIGEC, and single-read molecular identifier groups were discarded before consensus assembly and CDR3 extraction. VDJtools was used for post-analysis of the clonotype tables, and diversity was normalized by down-sampling every dataset to the size of the smallest sample. In repertoire overlap clustering, CDR3 amino acid sequences, but not nucleotide sequences, were matched to correct batch-related cross-sample contamination. Through fastp at Q25 and MiXCR, TCRdb rebuilt clones from the public reads, retaining in-frame beta chains. CDR3 protein duplicates are merged, each entry listing the most common genes and DNA. TCRdb's processing, not the authors' own work, is the source of the V and J calls. The sample profile shows more than 500,000 distinct CDR3 sequences; 34% of them were found once. The ten top clones hold 6% of the sample.

To demonstrate the VDJtools post-analysis software, the study profiled TCR beta repertoires from the peripheral blood of about a dozen young patients with multiple sclerosis. Multiple sclerosis patients were children and adolescents aged roughly 6 to 17 years. This receptor was taken from a girl younger than 18 with multiple sclerosis. Sequenced: blood. The chain employs TRBV4-1 and TRBJ2-7; the D gene is perhaps TRBD1, on 5 matching bases. The sequenced DNA is TGCGCCAGCAGCCAAGATATCCCAGGGCGCCAGTACTGC. It specifies CASSQDIPGRQYC.